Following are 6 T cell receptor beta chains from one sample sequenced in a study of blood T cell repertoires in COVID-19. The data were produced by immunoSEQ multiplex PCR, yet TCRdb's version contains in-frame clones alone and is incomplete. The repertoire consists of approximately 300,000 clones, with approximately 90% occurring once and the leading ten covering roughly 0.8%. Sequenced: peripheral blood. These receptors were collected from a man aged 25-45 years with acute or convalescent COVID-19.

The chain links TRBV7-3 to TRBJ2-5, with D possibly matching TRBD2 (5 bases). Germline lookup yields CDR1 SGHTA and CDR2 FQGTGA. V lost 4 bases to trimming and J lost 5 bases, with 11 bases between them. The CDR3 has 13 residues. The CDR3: CASSYGLGETQYF. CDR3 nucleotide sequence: TGTGCCAGCAGCTACGGACTTGGGGAGACCCAGTACTTC.

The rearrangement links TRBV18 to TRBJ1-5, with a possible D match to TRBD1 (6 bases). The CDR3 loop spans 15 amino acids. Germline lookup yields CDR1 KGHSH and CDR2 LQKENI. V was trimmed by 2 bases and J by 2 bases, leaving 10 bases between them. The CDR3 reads CASSPGGRGNQPQHF. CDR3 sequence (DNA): TGTGCCAGCTCACCAGGGGGCAGGGGCAATCAGCCCCAGCATTTT.

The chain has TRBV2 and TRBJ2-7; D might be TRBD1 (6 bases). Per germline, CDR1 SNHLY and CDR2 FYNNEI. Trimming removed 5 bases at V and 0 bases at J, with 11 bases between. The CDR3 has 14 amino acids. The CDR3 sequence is CASSRTVSSYEQYF. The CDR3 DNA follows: TGTGCCAGCAGTAGGACAGTCAGCTCCTACGAGCAGTACTTC.

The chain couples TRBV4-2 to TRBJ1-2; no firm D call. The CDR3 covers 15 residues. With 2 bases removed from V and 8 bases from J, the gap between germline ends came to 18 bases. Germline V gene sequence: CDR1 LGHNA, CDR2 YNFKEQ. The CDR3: CASSQSASAHRGYTF. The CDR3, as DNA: TGTGCCAGCAGCCAATCAGCGTCAGCTCACCGGGGCTACACCTTC.

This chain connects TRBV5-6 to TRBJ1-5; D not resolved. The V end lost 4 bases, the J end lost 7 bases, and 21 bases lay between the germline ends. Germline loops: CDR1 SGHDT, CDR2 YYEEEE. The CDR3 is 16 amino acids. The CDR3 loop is CASSREGRTGVQPQHF. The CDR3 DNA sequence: TGTGCCAGCAGCCGGGAAGGCAGGACGGGCGTACAGCCCCAGCATTTT. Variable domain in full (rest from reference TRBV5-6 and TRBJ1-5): DAGVTQSPTHLIKTRGQQVTLRCSPKSGHDTVSWYQQALGQGPQFIFQYYEEEERQRGNFPDRFSGHQFPNYSSELNVNALLLGDSALYLCASSREGRTGVQPQHFGDGTRLSIL.

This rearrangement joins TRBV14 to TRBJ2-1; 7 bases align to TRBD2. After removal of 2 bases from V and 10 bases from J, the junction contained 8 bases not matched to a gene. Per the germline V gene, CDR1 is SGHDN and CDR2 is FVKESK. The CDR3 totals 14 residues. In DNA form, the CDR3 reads TGTGCCAGCAGCCAACACGCGGGAGTTGGGGAGCAGTTCTTC. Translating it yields CASSQHAGVGEQFF.